These 27 T cell receptor beta chains were all obtained from the same sample, sequenced in a study of blood T cell repertoires in COVID-19. Assay: immunoSEQ multiplex PCR; the TCRdb copy retains only in-frame clones and omits some. This sample has around 400,000 clones, with over 75% found just once. Input material: peripheral blood. These receptor sequences come from an older woman with COVID-19, enrolled during active disease.

The CDR3 spells CASSPPGRGFYNEQFF. DNA for the CDR3: TGTGCCAGTAGTCCCCCCGGCAGGGGATTTTACAATGAGCAGTTCTTC. The V gene is TRBV19, the J gene TRBJ2-1; maybe TRBD1 (6 bases). V was cut by 5 bases and J by 4 bases, with 18 bases left in between. Per the germline V gene, CDR1 is LNHDA and CDR2 is SQIVND (reference sequence). CDR3 size: 16 residues.

V is TRBV4-2 and J is TRBJ2-5, with D perhaps matching TRBD2 (6 bases). CDR3 length: 17 amino acids. Germline CDR1 is LGHNA and CDR2 is YNFKEQ. V lost 0 bases to trimming and J lost 5 bases, with 19 bases between them. The CDR3, as DNA: TGTGCCAGCAGCCAAGATTGGACTACCGGCGGCCGGGAGACCCAGTACTTC. This codes for CASSQDWTTGGRETQYF.

This sequence joins TRBV19 and TRBJ2-7; 9 bases match TRBD1. The V segment lost 10 bases and the J segment 4 bases; nucleotides outside the gene matches: 11. Germline-derived CDR1 and CDR2 are LNHDA and SQIVND (reference sequence). The CDR3 extends over 14 amino acids. CDR3 DNA: TGTGCCACCGGGTCCGGGACAGGGACGTACGAGCAGTACTTC. It specifies CATGSGTGTYEQYF.

The chain joins TRBV4-1 to TRBJ2-5; TRBD2 agrees at 10 bases. Germline CDR1 reads MGHRA; CDR2 reads YSYEKL. V was pared by 3 bases and J by 5 bases, with 9 bases of the junction left unmatched. The CDR3 is 16 amino acids. The CDR3 here is CASSHGFSGGMETQYF. The CDR3 DNA is TGCGCCAGCAGCCATGGCTTTAGCGGGGGGATGGAGACCCAGTACTTC.

This clone was detected only a few times. This chain links TRBV5-1 with TRBJ2-7; 8 nucleotides match TRBD2. This CDR3 region has 15 residues. Trimming removed 5 bases from V and 2 bases from J; junction bases left unmatched: 9. Germline CDR1 and CDR2: SGHRS and YFSETQ. DNA of the CDR3: TGCGCCAGCAGTCAAGGCGCGGGGGGACCCTACGAGCAGTACTTC. This translates into CASSQGAGGPYEQYF.

The chain couples TRBV6-1 to TRBJ2-7; 9 bases line up with TRBD1. The germline CDR1 and CDR2 sequences are MNHNS and SASEGT. The length of the CDR3 is 15 residues. Trimming took 0 bases from V and 3 from J; bases not matched to a gene: 3. The CDR3 nucleotides read TGTGCCAGCAGTGAAGCGGGACAGGGTCTCTACGAGCAGTACTTC. Translating gives CASSEAGQGLYEQYF.

V and J are TRBV7-3 and TRBJ2-3; D remains ambiguous. CDR3 length: 13 residues. Germline values: CDR1 SGHTA, CDR2 FQGTGA. Trimming left V 1 base short and J 6 bases short, with 8 bases between. The CDR3, as DNA: TGTGCCAGCAGCTTAAGTCTACTGGATACGCAGTATTTT. This sequence encodes CASSLSLLDTQYF.

The V and J genes are TRBV14 and TRBJ1-3, with D hard to call. V was trimmed by 4 bases and J by 0 bases, leaving 16 bases between them. The V gene's germline CDR1 is SGHDN and CDR2 FVKESK. The CDR3 spans 17 residues. For the CDR3, the DNA is TGTGCCAGCAGCCCGTTGGAGGGCCGCCACTCTGGAAACACCATATATTTT. Protein: CASSPLEGRHSGNTIYF.

The chain joins TRBV18 to TRBJ2-7, with D maybe TRBD1 (5 bases). Germline loops: CDR1 KGHSH, CDR2 LQKENI. This CDR3 has 14 residues. V was shortened by 1 base and J by 5 bases, with 12 bases between the two germline ends. For the CDR3, the DNA is TGTGCCAGCTCACCACTTGCAGGGCGGCACGAGCAGTACTTC. It encodes CASSPLAGRHEQYF.

V gene TRBV6-1 combines with J gene TRBJ2-5, with D uncertain. Germline assignment: CDR1 MNHNS and CDR2 SASEGT. The CDR3 runs 16 residues. With 4 bases removed from V and 0 bases from J, the gap between germline ends came to 15 bases. The CDR3 nucleotides read TGTGCCAGCAGTGTCACTCGCGGCAGTAACCAAGAGACCCAGTACTTC. This codes for CASSVTRGSNQETQYF.

This clone turned up a few times. The chain combines TRBV11-2 with TRBJ2-2; D is undetermined. The CDR3 length is 15 residues. Germline V gene data show CDR1 as SGHAT and CDR2 as FQNNGV. Between the trimmed V and J ends, which lost 2 bases and 0 bases, there was a span of 7 bases. The CDR3: CASSLLGSNTGELFF. The CDR3, as DNA: TGTGCCAGCAGCTTACTAGGCTCGAACACCGGGGAGCTGTTTTTT.

This CDR3 is CASTRTGLGNQPQHF. The CDR3 nucleotides are TGTGCCAGTACTCGGACAGGTCTTGGCAATCAGCCCCAGCATTTT. The chain recombines TRBV19 with TRBJ1-5; 7 bases are shared with TRBD1. Germline assignment: CDR1 LNHDA and CDR2 SQIVND (reference sequence). The CDR3 runs to 15 residues. The junction had 8 bases not matched to a gene; V was cut back by 7 bases and J by 2 bases. The full variable domain, rest sourced from reference TRBV19 and TRBJ1-5, is DGGITQSPKYLFRKEGQNVTLSCEQNLNHDAMYWYRQDPGQGLRLIYYSQIVNDFQKGDIAEGYSVSREKKESFPLTVTSAQKNPTAFYLCASTRTGLGNQPQHFGDGTRLSIL.

The rearrangement uses TRBV5-1 and TRBJ1-1; D uncertain. Germline CDR1 and CDR2: SGHRS and YFSETQ. V lost 1 base, J lost 0 bases, and 7 bases lay in between. This CDR3 is built from 14 residues. The CDR3 is CASSLTDMNTEAFF. CDR3 in DNA: TGCGCCAGCAGCTTGACAGACATGAACACTGAAGCTTTCTTT.

J is TRBJ2-7 and V is TRBV29-1; D might be TRBD1 (6 bases). Germline V gene data show CDR1 as SQVTM and CDR2 as ANQGSEA. This CDR3 comprises 13 residues. Trimming left V 7 bases short and J 3 bases short, with 16 bases between. The DNA of the CDR3 is TGCAGCGCTCGGAAGGGGGAGAGCTACGAGCAGTACTTC. This sequence encodes CSARKGESYEQYF.

The chain recombines TRBV4-1 with TRBJ2-6, with no clear D. The CDR3 extends over 17 amino acids. V was trimmed by 4 bases and J by 1 base, leaving 14 bases between them. The V gene's germline CDR1 is MGHRA and CDR2 YSYEKL. The CDR3, as DNA: TGCGCCAGCAGCCTCCAACTCACAGCTTCTGGGGCCAACGTCCTGACTTTC. Protein product: CASSLQLTASGANVLTF.

The DNA for the CDR3 is TGTGCCAGCAGTGATCCCGACAGGGGTGGCGAAAACATTCAGTACTTC. Translation gives CASSDPDRGGENIQYF. This sequence joins TRBV2 and TRBJ2-4; 8 bases agree with TRBD1. Germline V gives CDR1 SNHLY, CDR2 FYNNEI. CDR3 size: 16 residues. V shed 3 bases and J 5 bases; nucleotides not matched to a gene: 9.

The rearrangement joins TRBV5-1 to TRBJ2-7; D unresolved. This CDR3 has 15 residues. Germline CDR1 SGHRS, CDR2 YFSETQ. Trimming removed 4 bases at V and 0 bases at J, with 14 bases between. The CDR3 here is CASSPTPTSSYEQYF. The CDR3 DNA is TGCGCCAGCAGCCCAACCCCTACGAGCTCCTACGAGCAGTACTTC.

The chain carries TRBV9 and TRBJ1-2; TRBD1 matches 7 bases. Germline V gene sequence: CDR1 SGDLS, CDR2 YYNGEE. Trimming cost V 7 bases and J 5 bases; bases outside gene matches: 8. This CDR3 has 13 residues. The CDR3 spells CASGKGAAYGYTF. The CDR3 nucleotides are TGTGCCAGCGGGAAGGGGGCTGCGTATGGCTACACCTTC.

The chain combines TRBV3-1 (or the pseudogene TRBV3-2) with TRBJ2-1, with 9 bases aligning to TRBD2. With 2 bases clipped from V and 0 bases from J, the junction kept 2 bases outside the gene matches. Germline-derived CDR1 and CDR2 are LGHDT and YNNKEL (reference sequence). This CDR3 region has 16 residues. CDR3 coding DNA: TGTGCCAGCAGCCAAAGCGGGGGGTACTCCTACAATGAGCAGTTCTTC. Translated, it gives CASSQSGGYSYNEQFF.

The rearrangement joins TRBV30 to TRBJ2-5, with D perhaps TRBD2 (7 bases). This CDR3 is built from 13 residues. Germline V gives CDR1 GTSNPN, CDR2 SVGIG (reference sequence). V lost 3 bases, J lost 9 bases, and 17 bases lay in between. CDR3 residues: CAWRLSGEGAQYF. In nucleotides, the CDR3 is TGTGCCTGGAGGCTTTCAGGGGAGGGGGCCCAGTACTTC. The variable domain in full, with the rest retrieved from reference TRBV30 and TRBJ2-5, is SQTIHQWPATLVQPVGSPLSLECTVEGTSNPNLYWYRQAAGRGLQLLFYSVGIGQISSEVPQNLSASRPQDRQFILSSKKLLLSDSGFYLCAWRLSGEGAQYFGPGTRLLVL.

This clone has just one count. The V and J genes are TRBV7-2 and TRBJ2-4, with D possibly being TRBD1 (6 bases). The germline CDR1 and CDR2 sequences are SGHTA and FQGNSA. The V end was cut by 5 bases, the J end by 4 bases, with 9 bases between. The CDR3 has 13 amino acids. CDR3 DNA sequence: TGTGCCAGCAGCGCCCAGGGGAAAAACATTCAGTACTTC. It translates to CASSAQGKNIQYF.

V and J are TRBV10-3 and TRBJ1-1; perhaps TRBD1 as D (5 bases). V shed 4 bases and J shed 7 bases, with 13 bases lying between them. Germline V gene sequence: CDR1 ENHRY, CDR2 SYGVKD. The CDR3 length is 13 residues. The CDR3 bases are TGTGCCATCAGTGGGACAACTCACCTTGAAGCTTTCTTT. Its translation is CAISGTTHLEAFF.

The chain recombines TRBV25-1 with TRBJ2-7; D gene unclear. Trimming stripped 6 bases from V and 0 bases from J, with 15 bases between. CDR3 length equals 15 residues. Germline-derived CDR1 and CDR2 are MGHDK and SYGVNS. In nucleotides, the CDR3 is TGTGCCAGCAGCCCTGCGGCCGGATCCTCCTACGAGCAGTACTTC. Protein sequence: CASSPAAGSSYEQYF.

This chain uses TRBV12-3 or TRBV12-4 with TRBJ1-2, with 8 bases fitting TRBD1. The CDR3 is 12 residues long. The V gene end was trimmed by 6 bases and the J gene end by 5 bases; junction bases not matched to a gene: 2. Written as DNA, the CDR3 is TGTGCCAGCAGCGACAGGGGTTATGGCTACACCTTC. Its translation: CASSDRGYGYTF.

The V gene is TRBV30, the J gene TRBJ1-3; tentatively, D is TRBD1 (6 bases). Germline CDR1 reads GTSNPN; CDR2 reads SVGIG (reference sequence). V was cut by 1 base and J by 2 bases, with 12 bases left in between. The CDR3 extends over 15 amino acids. The chain's CDR3 is CAWSAQGYPGNTIYF. In nucleotides, the CDR3 is TGTGCCTGGAGTGCCCAGGGGTACCCTGGAAACACCATATATTTT. The complete variable domain, with remaining parts taken from reference TRBV30 and TRBJ1-3, reads SQTIHQWPATLVQPVGSPLSLECTVEGTSNPNLYWYRQAAGRGLQLLFYSVGIGQISSEVPQNLSASRPQDRQFILSSKKLLLSDSGFYLCAWSAQGYPGNTIYFGEGSWLTVV.

The V and J genes are TRBV30 and TRBJ1-1, with D unclear. This CDR3 region has 14 residues. In germline, CDR1 is GTSNPN, CDR2 SVGIG (reference sequence). The ends were cut back, 0 bases at V and 4 bases at J, with 12 bases in the middle. This CDR3 reads CAWSVEGGSTEAFF. CDR3 in DNA: TGTGCCTGGAGTGTCGAGGGCGGGAGCACTGAAGCTTTCTTT.

The V gene is TRBV15, the J gene TRBJ2-3; maybe TRBD2 (7 bases). Deletions cut 0 bases from V and 11 bases from J, with 18 bases between. This CDR3 comprises 15 residues. In germline, CDR1 is LNHNV, CDR2 YYDKDF (reference sequence). CDR3 residues: CATSRDIGGGGLQYF. In DNA form, the CDR3 reads TGTGCCACCAGCAGAGATATAGGGGGGGGCGGTCTGCAGTATTTT.